A single sample is the source of the 25 T cell receptor beta chains below, sequenced in a study of read filtering for tumor transcriptome and immune sequencing. Molecular barcoded adaptors covering alpha/delta and beta/gamma chains were used on roughly 400 ng RNA. TCRdb reanalysed the reads using MiXCR and keeps one entry per CDR3 protein. The profile covers about 39,000 distinct CDR3 sequences, with 14% appearing a single time and roughly a sixth taken by the ten largest. Sample: a population of CD138-negative cells sorted from bone marrow. Receptors originate from a donor at least 40 years old with multiple myeloma.

This clonotype showed up many times. The gene calls are TRBV11-2 and TRBJ2-1; tentative D call: TRBD1 (6 bases). Per the germline V gene, CDR1 is SGHAT and CDR2 is FQNNGV. The CDR3 loop spans 16 amino acids. Trimming removed 1 base at V and 4 bases at J, with 14 bases between. The CDR3: CASSLVPRGQYNEQFF. CDR3 DNA: TGTGCCAGCAGCTTAGTCCCCAGGGGTCAGTACAATGAGCAGTTCTTC.

There are a few counts of this clonotype. The chain links TRBV5-6 to TRBJ2-2; no clear D gene. V lost 0 bases to trimming and J lost 7 bases, with 4 bases between them. The CDR3 contains 12 residues. Germline lookup yields CDR1 SGHDT and CDR2 YYEEEE. This CDR3 is CASSLGIGELFF. CDR3 bases: TGTGCCAGCAGCTTGGGAATCGGGGAGCTGTTTTTT.

The table lists this clonotype with many counts. The V and J genes are TRBV5-1 and TRBJ1-1, with unresolved D. Looked up from germline, CDR1 is SGHRS and CDR2 is YFSETQ. V shed 3 bases and J shed 0 bases, with 6 bases lying between them. This CDR3 is built from 13 residues. CDR3 DNA: TGCGCCAGCAGCTCGGCGTTGAACACTGAAGCTTTCTTT. It translates to CASSSALNTEAFF.

This clonotype came up many times. CDR3 sequence: CASSTTIRSGANVLTF. DNA of the CDR3: TGTGCCAGCAGTACAACCATTAGATCTGGGGCCAACGTCCTGACTTTC. The rearrangement links TRBV6-2 or TRBV6-3 to TRBJ2-6; D is unresolved. The germline V and J ends were trimmed by 5 bases and 1 base, with 12 bases remaining between them. This CDR3 contains 16 residues. The germline CDR1 and CDR2 sequences are MNHEY and SVGEGT.

This clonotype was found many times. The CDR3 loop is CASSLMENTEAFF. The CDR3 nucleotides are TGCGCCAGCAGCTTGATGGAGAACACTGAAGCTTTCTTT. This chain uses TRBV5-1 with TRBJ1-1; D unresolved. This CDR3 is built from 13 residues. The V end was cut by 1 base, the J end by 1 base, with 5 bases between. Germline CDR1 reads SGHRS; CDR2 reads YFSETQ.

The sample holds a few counts of this clonotype. This could be a read error, since a much larger clone is one nucleotide away. The chain uses TRBV7-2 and TRBJ1-5, with a tentative D call TRBD1 (5 bases). This CDR3 has 15 amino acids. The germline gives CDR1 SGHTA, CDR2 FQGNSA. Here the CDR3 reads CASCLSSQGNQPQHF. The CDR3 nucleotides are TGTGCCAGCTGCTTATCCTCTCAGGGAAACCAGCCCCAGCATTTT.

This clonotype came up many times. V is TRBV11-2 and J is TRBJ2-2, with 8 positions matching TRBD1. V lost 4 bases to trimming and J lost 6 bases; unmatched junction nucleotides: 10. Germline loops: CDR1 SGHAT, CDR2 FQNNGV. This CDR3 region has 16 residues. The CDR3 nucleotides read TGTGCCAGCAGCTACCGGACAGGGATTCTTGCCGGGGAGCTGTTTTTT. The encoded protein is CASSYRTGILAGELFF.

This clonotype has a count of ten or more. This chain connects TRBV5-1 to TRBJ2-1, with TRBD1 identical over 12 bases. The CDR3 is 14 amino acids. V shed 4 bases, J shed 6 bases, and the junction held 2 bases outside the gene matches. Germline CDR1 is SGHRS and CDR2 is YFSETQ. CDR3 nucleotides: TGCGCCAGCAGCCTGGGACAGGGGGCCAATGAGCAGTTCTTC. Its protein product is CASSLGQGANEQFF. The complete variable domain, with remaining parts taken from reference TRBV5-1 and TRBJ2-1, reads KAGVTQTPRYLIKTRGQQVTLSCSPISGHRSVSWYQQTPGQGLQFLFEYFSETQRNKGNFPGRFSGRQFSNSRSEMNVSTLELGDSALYLCASSLGQGANEQFFGPGTRLTVL.

This clonotype was detected many times. This CDR3 reads CASSLGGYTQYF. CDR3 DNA: TGTGCCAGCAGCTTAGGGGGGTATACGCAGTATTTT. V and J are TRBV11-2 and TRBJ2-3; D is tentatively TRBD1 or TRBD2 (5 bases each). The length of the CDR3 is 12 residues. Germline values: CDR1 SGHAT, CDR2 FQNNGV. The V gene lost 1 base and the J gene lost 7 bases, with 6 bases spanning the gap.

As DNA, the CDR3 is TGCAGTGCTAGCCGGCAGGGTAGCTGGGGCAATCAGCCCCAGCATTTT. It encodes CSASRQGSWGNQPQHF. The chain links TRBV20-1 to TRBJ1-5; a possible D gene is TRBD1 (5 bases). The CDR3 has 16 amino acids. V was pared by 3 bases and J by 2 bases, with 17 bases between. The germline CDR1 and CDR2 sequences are DFQATT and SNEGSKA (reference sequence).

CDR3 bases: TGTGCCAGTGACACAGGGGGCGCCGTGGGTGGGCAGTTCTTC. It is translated as CASDTGGAVGGQFF. This chain joins TRBV28 and TRBJ2-1, with 9 bases matching TRBD1. This CDR3 comprises 14 residues. V shed 9 bases, J shed 12 bases, and the junction held 15 bases outside the gene matches. Germline V gives CDR1 MDHEN, CDR2 SYDVKM.

This clonotype was found many times. This chain joins TRBV14 and TRBJ1-1; D may be TRBD1 (6 bases). The CDR3 length is 14 residues. Germline CDR1 is SGHDN and CDR2 is FVKESK. V dropped 0 bases and J dropped 11 bases, with 16 bases sitting between them. In DNA, the CDR3 is TGTGCCAGCAGCCAAGAGTTTGGGAGACAGGATGCTTTCTTT. This codes for CASSQEFGRQDAFF.

Many counts were recorded for this clonotype. The J gene is TRBJ1-1, the V gene TRBV5-1; TRBD1 matches at 11 bases. The CDR3 runs 17 residues. Looked up from germline, CDR1 is SGHRS and CDR2 is YFSETQ. V was pared by 4 bases and J by 2 bases, with 10 bases of the junction left unmatched. Written as DNA, the CDR3 is TGCGCCAGCAGCCCGAGGGGACAGGGGGGCACTAACACTGAAGCTTTCTTT. Protein sequence: CASSPRGQGGTNTEAFF.

This clonotype has a handful of counts. A much larger clone differs from this one at a single base, so this may be a read error. The chain recombines TRBV6-6 with TRBJ1-1, with D hard to call. CDR1 and CDR2 (germline): MNHNY, SVGAGI (reference sequence). The CDR3 is made up of 13 amino acids. Trimming took 8 bases from V and 3 from J, leaving 13 bases between them. The CDR3 loop is CASRVQRYTEAFF. The CDR3 DNA reads TGTGCCAGCCGCGTTCAGAGATACACTGAAGCTTTCTTT.

This clonotype was counted many times. The chain couples TRBV5-1 to TRBJ2-7; 11 positions match TRBD2. Germline CDR1 and CDR2: SGHRS and YFSETQ. The CDR3 consists of 15 residues. J lost 9 bases, V lost 4 bases, and 12 bases had no gene match. CDR3 residues: CASSPSTSGGFGQYF. CDR3 bases: TGCGCCAGCAGCCCCTCTACTAGCGGGGGATTCGGGCAGTACTTC.

This clonotype was counted once. Since a far larger clone is one base different, this is likely a read error. The rearrangement joins TRBV20-1 to TRBJ2-7, with 9 bases aligning to TRBD2. There are 15 residues in the CDR3. J lost 7 bases, V lost 1 base, and 11 bases had no gene match. Germline-derived CDR1 and CDR2 are DFQATT and SNEGSKA (reference sequence). The CDR3: CSARGLAGFHDEQYF. CDR3 DNA: TGCAGTGCTAGAGGTCTAGCGGGGTTCCACGATGAGCAGTACTTC.

This clonotype was counted many times. The chain uses TRBV10-3 and TRBJ1-1; D ambiguous. Per the germline V gene, CDR1 is ENHRY and CDR2 is SYGVKD. The CDR3 sequence is 13 residues long. With 4 bases removed from V and 5 bases from J, the gap between germline ends came to 11 bases. DNA for the CDR3: TGTGCCATCAGTGTTGAGAGATGGACTGAAGCTTTCTTT. Protein: CAISVERWTEAFF.

This clonotype was counted many times. The rearrangement links TRBV5-1 to TRBJ2-1, with 7 positions matching TRBD1. Trimming took 4 bases from V and 3 from J; bases not matched to a gene: 7. Germline loops: CDR1 SGHRS, CDR2 YFSETQ. This CDR3 contains 15 residues. CDR3 region: CASSRDSRDYNEQFF. The CDR3 coding sequence is TGCGCCAGCAGCCGGGACAGTAGGGACTACAATGAGCAGTTCTTC.

About this clonotype itself: A read error may explain this, as a much larger clone is one base away. J is TRBJ1-1 and V is TRBV3-1; D uncertain. The germline gives CDR1 LGHDT, CDR2 YNNKEL (reference sequence). The CDR3 is made up of 13 amino acids. This CDR3 is CAGSQEGNTEAFF. The CDR3 DNA reads as TGTGCCGGCAGCCAAGAAGGTAACACTGAAGCTTTCTTT.

To note about this clonotype: A single base is all that separates this from a far larger clone, so a read error is likely. The chain recombines TRBV7-9 with TRBJ2-3; 11 bases align to TRBD1. The CDR3 runs to 17 residues. Germline V lookup: CDR1 SEHNR, CDR2 FQNEAQ (reference sequence). J was trimmed by 5 bases and V by 3 bases; bases with no gene match: 10. CDR3 in amino acids: CASSLSLGTGGRDTQYF. The CDR3 nucleotides read TGTGCCAGCAGCTTGTCTCTCGGGACAGGGGGACGAGATACGCAGTATTTT.

The chain combines TRBV5-1 with TRBJ2-7; TRBD1 aligns across 8 bases. This CDR3 region has 15 residues. J lost 5 bases, V lost 4 bases, and 11 bases had no gene match. Looked up from germline, CDR1 is SGHRS and CDR2 is YFSETQ. The CDR3 sequence is CASSGSWDRIHEQYF. The DNA of the CDR3 is TGCGCCAGCAGCGGCTCGTGGGACAGGATCCACGAGCAGTACTTC.

The V call is TRBV6-5, the J call TRBJ2-5, with D uncertain. The CDR3 spans 13 residues. The V and J ends lost 6 bases and 2 bases respectively, with 10 bases between them. Germline V gene sequence: CDR1 MNHEY, CDR2 SVGAGI. This CDR3 is CASSPGRQETQYF. CDR3 bases: TGTGCCAGCAGCCCGGGCAGGCAAGAGACCCAGTACTTC.

This clonotype has just a few counts. The V gene is TRBV3-1, the J gene TRBJ2-3, with 10 bases that match TRBD2. The CDR3 covers 16 residues. Germline CDR1 LGHDT, CDR2 YNNKEL (reference sequence). The V and J ends lost 3 bases and 3 bases, in that order; junction bases with no gene match: 6. CDR3: CASSHRTSGVTDTQYF. In nucleotides, the CDR3 is TGTGCCAGCAGCCATCGCACTAGCGGGGTAACAGATACGCAGTATTTT.

This clonotype was observed a few times. The V and J genes are TRBV4-3 and TRBJ1-1; D is perhaps TRBD1 (6 bases). Germline lookup yields CDR1 LGHNA and CDR2 YSLEER. The CDR3 contains 17 residues. V shed 0 bases and J shed 4 bases, with 18 bases lying between them. The CDR3 region is CASSQDPEGQGPTEAFF. CDR3 bases: TGCGCCAGCAGCCAAGATCCGGAAGGGCAGGGGCCCACTGAAGCTTTCTTT.

Many counts were recorded for this clonotype. The genes are TRBV19 and TRBJ2-1, with D uncertain. The length of the CDR3 is 15 residues. V gave up 7 bases and J gave up 0 bases, with 13 bases separating them. Per germline, CDR1 LNHDA and CDR2 SQIVND (reference sequence). The CDR3 coding sequence is TGTGCCAGTAAATTCGCATCAAGCTCCTACAATGAGCAGTTCTTC. This codes for CASKFASSSYNEQFF. Full variable domain (rest looked up from reference TRBV19 and TRBJ2-1): DGGITQSPKYLFRKEGQNVTLSCEQNLNHDAMYWYRQDPGQGLRLIYYSQIVNDFQKGDIAEGYSVSREKKESFPLTVTSAQKNPTAFYLCASKFASSSYNEQFFGPGTRLTVL.